This TCR beta chain was sequenced in a study of human T cells and chemical hapten exposure. About the research overall: Patients, chiefly female, had alopecia areata, totalis or universalis.

Trimming removed 6 bases at V and 3 bases at J, with 12 bases between. Germline V lookup: CDR1 SQVTM, CDR2 ANQGSEA. This CDR3 region has 12 residues. Time point in this sample: pre-sensitization, week 0. Treatment of the sample: therapeutic diphenylcyclopropenone sensitization with weekly scalp DPC. At least ten counts were recorded for this clonotype. One entry per CDR3 protein, called by TCRdb with MiXCR from the RACE reads. The sample includes around 100,000 distinct CDR3 sequences, less than 14% seen only once; the top ten take approximately 3.1%. The rearrangement uses TRBV29-1 and TRBJ2-7; possible D gene TRBD1, 6 bases. Sequenced here: whole blood, sampled in connection with sensitization to the hapten diphenylcyclopropenone (DPC). This receptor was taken from a woman aged 60-75 years with alopecia areata. Some clones in this sample may be carry-over from other donors' samples. CDR3 nucleotides: TGCAGCGTGGGGGCGGACATCTACGAGCAGTACTTC. Protein product: CSVGADIYEQYF.